Each of the 16 T cell receptor beta chains below was sequenced from the same sample in a study of naive and memory T cell subsets. Study conclusions and caveats: Naive repertoires, especially CD8, held a few larger clonotypes, possibly memory cells re-expressing CD45RA.

Their antigen targets remain unknown. Both TRBC1 and TRBC2 were covered by a beta constant-region primer of two equimolar oligonucleotides. The ligated cDNA underwent four PCR rounds using SP2 and nested alpha and beta constant-region primers. TCRdb re-analysed the UMI-ligation and nested PCR reads in MiXCR, keeping a single row per CDR3 protein. The sample holds over 130,000 distinct CDR3 sequences, about 20% seen once. The sample was naive CD8+ T cells from blood. Source of these receptors: a human donor in good health.

Only a few counts were recorded for this clonotype. V and J are TRBV27 and TRBJ1-2, with a tentative D call TRBD1 (5 bases). Between the trimmed V and J ends, which lost 6 bases and 12 bases, there was a span of 23 bases. This CDR3 contains 14 residues. In germline, CDR1 is MNHEY, CDR2 SMNVEV (reference sequence). The CDR3 nucleotides read TGTGCCAGCAGGGCAGGGAACGAGGGCCTCCCAGACACCTTC. Translation gives CASRAGNEGLPDTF.

V is TRBV20-1 and J is TRBJ2-3; TRBD2 is a possible D gene (7 bases). Germline V lookup: CDR1 DFQATT, CDR2 SNEGSKA (reference sequence). Trimming left V 2 bases short and J 4 bases short, with 19 bases between. The CDR3 totals 16 residues. Here the CDR3 DNA reads TGCAGTGCTAGACCTCTAGCGGAAGGGGGGCCAGATACGCAGTATTTT. This gives the protein CSARPLAEGGPDTQYF.

This clonotype was counted a few times. V gene TRBV3-1 combines with J gene TRBJ2-5; 7 positions agree with TRBD2. From germline, CDR1 is LGHDT and CDR2 YNNKEL (reference sequence). The CDR3 loop spans 15 amino acids. After removal of 7 bases from V and 5 bases from J, the junction contained 13 bases not matched to a gene. The CDR3 DNA sequence: TGTGCCAGCATCCCCCAAGGGGCGGGAGCGGAGACCCAGTACTTC. It codes for CASIPQGAGAETQYF.

This clonotype was counted a few times. The V and J genes are TRBV27 and TRBJ2-1, with D hard to call. Germline V CDR1 and CDR2: MNHEY, SMNVEV (reference sequence). The V gene lost 8 bases and the J gene lost 6 bases, with 8 bases spanning the gap. The CDR3 covers 11 residues. This CDR3 is CASHTSNEQFF. CDR3 sequence (DNA): TGTGCCAGCCACACTTCCAATGAGCAGTTCTTC.

The V call is TRBV28, the J call TRBJ1-6; D call uncertain. The V end lost 1 base, the J end lost 8 bases, and 6 bases lay between the germline ends. The CDR3 consists of 13 residues. Germline loops: CDR1 MDHEN, CDR2 SYDVKM. The CDR3 sequence: CASSLLADSPLHF. The CDR3 DNA is TGTGCCAGCAGTTTATTGGCGGATTCACCCCTCCACTTT.

This clonotype was counted a few times. The CDR3 nucleotides are TGTGCCAGCAGTTTAAGGGGACAGGGGGCGCTTGGCTACACCTTC. Residues: CASSLRGQGALGYTF. The chain recombines TRBV12-3 or TRBV12-4 with TRBJ1-2, with TRBD1 identical over 12 bases. There are 15 residues in the CDR3. The V gene end was trimmed by 2 bases and the J gene end by 7 bases; junction bases not matched to a gene: 5.

The chain joins TRBV19 to TRBJ2-1, with 12 nucleotides matching TRBD2. From germline, CDR1 is LNHDA and CDR2 SQIVND (reference sequence). The CDR3 runs to 15 residues. The V and J ends lost 6 bases and 4 bases, in that order; junction bases with no gene match: 4. The CDR3, as DNA: TGTGCCAGTAGCACTGGACTAGCGGGATACAATGAGCAGTTCTTC. Translation gives CASSTGLAGYNEQFF.

A few counts support this clonotype. This chain uses TRBV27 with TRBJ2-1; TRBD2 aligns across 10 bases. The CDR3 extends over 14 amino acids. Trimming cost V 6 bases and J 5 bases; bases outside gene matches: 4. Looked up from germline, CDR1 is MNHEY and CDR2 is SMNVEV (reference sequence). The CDR3 is CASRLAGLNNEQFF. The DNA for the CDR3 is TGTGCCAGCAGACTAGCGGGGCTAAACAATGAGCAGTTCTTC.

This clonotype was picked up a small number of times. This rearrangement joins TRBV12-3 or TRBV12-4 to TRBJ2-1; the D is unclear. Trimming stripped 5 bases from V and 9 bases from J, with 20 bases between. The CDR3 is 15 residues long. CDR3 coding DNA: TGTGCCAGCAGTGGTCCTCTAATGGGGAATGGTGAGCAGTTCTTC. It codes for CASSGPLMGNGEQFF.

J is TRBJ2-2 and V is TRBV27; D is ambiguous. Trimming took off 10 bases at V and 0 bases at J, with 18 bases between the two ends. The germline CDR1 and CDR2 sequences are MNHEY and SMNVEV (reference sequence). CDR3 size: 16 residues. The CDR3 reads CATSPGITSNTGELFF. For the CDR3, the DNA is TGTGCCACCTCACCGGGTATAACGTCGAACACCGGGGAGCTGTTTTTT.

This clonotype was seen more than once but under ten times. This chain uses TRBV6-5 with TRBJ2-1, with no clear D. V lost 2 bases and J 7 bases, leaving 9 bases between the germline ends. The CDR3 is 13 amino acids. The germline gives CDR1 MNHEY, CDR2 SVGAGI. This chain's CDR3 is CASSYPGRNEQFF. CDR3 DNA: TGTGCCAGCAGTTACCCCGGACGGAATGAGCAGTTCTTC.

This chain connects TRBV6-5 to TRBJ1-6; possible D gene TRBD1, 6 bases. The germline V gene has CDR1 MNHEY and CDR2 SVGAGI. This CDR3 contains 16 residues. Trimming removed 2 bases from V and 7 bases from J, with 15 bases in between. The CDR3 DNA reads as TGTGCCAGCAGTTACGACAAACAAGGGGGGAATTCACCCCTCCACTTT. Protein: CASSYDKQGGNSPLHF.

This clonotype was found a few times. This chain connects TRBV7-3 to TRBJ1-1; a possible D gene is TRBD1 (5 bases). V was clipped by 1 base and J by 4 bases, with 10 bases between them. CDR1 and CDR2 from the germline V gene are SGHTA and FQGTGA. This CDR3 spans 14 amino acids. The CDR3 sequence is CASSLSGTGTEAFF. As DNA, the CDR3 is TGTGCCAGCAGCTTAAGCGGGACGGGCACTGAAGCTTTCTTT.

The chain recombines TRBV10-2 with TRBJ2-2; D is undetermined. The ends were cut back, 3 bases at V and 1 base at J, with 12 bases in the middle. CDR3 length: 16 amino acids. CDR1 and CDR2 from the germline V gene are WSHSY and SAAADI. The CDR3 spells CASSESYPGNTGELFF. The CDR3 DNA follows: TGCGCCAGCAGTGAATCGTATCCCGGGAACACCGGGGAGCTGTTTTTT.

The chain has TRBV6-1 and TRBJ2-2; 8 nucleotides match TRBD1. Unmatched junction bases numbered 6, after V lost 5 bases and J lost 4 bases. From germline, CDR1 is MNHNS and CDR2 SASEGT. CDR3 length equals 15 residues. The CDR3 nucleotides are TGTGCCAGCAGTATCGACAGGGGAGGCACCGGGGAGCTGTTTTTT. Its translation is CASSIDRGGTGELFF.

The V and J genes are TRBV28 and TRBJ2-2; D not resolved. The germline V gene has CDR1 MDHEN and CDR2 SYDVKM. Trimming took off 10 bases at V and 6 bases at J, with 18 bases between the two ends. This CDR3 is built from 14 residues. CDR3 in DNA: TGTGCCATCGAGAGCACCCCATGGTCCGGGGAGCTGTTTTTT. It translates to CAIESTPWSGELFF.